The present entry profiles one TCR beta chain with its context. Its cognate antigen is unknown. The sample belongs to a study of T cell responses to AZD1222 COVID-19 vaccine. Study as a whole: Samples with a second dose at about 4 or about 12 weeks were pooled together. Study-wide points: Just a handful of people given AZD1222 tested seropositive at baseline. Only after the peak T cell response were repertoires sampled. At 160-218 and 743-854, vaccine-associated CD4 TCRs were dominant, and they spanned spike.

The assay was immunoSEQ multiplex PCR, and TCRdb's table has in-frame clones only and misses some. The repertoire includes some 150,000 clones, about 89% of them detected once, and approximately 4.5% sits in the top ten. Per germline, CDR1 SNHLY and CDR2 FYNNEI. V lost 11 bases and J 8 bases, leaving 9 bases between the germline ends. The CDR3 is 9 amino acids. V gene TRBV2 combines with J gene TRBJ1-1; D is possibly TRBD1 (5 bases). The receptor comes from an adult in good health. Here the sequenced sample was peripheral blood, taken on day 0 of AZD1222 vaccination. In DNA, the CDR3 is TGTGCCGGAGGGACGGAAGCTTTCTTT. Its translation: CAGGTEAFF.